The entry below describes one TCR beta chain. The target of this receptor is not known. Nothing much larger sits one base from this clone, and base qualities are not available. These data belong to a study of T cell responses to AZD1222 COVID-19 vaccine (dated by TCRdb to the early 2020s). Regarding the research as a whole: A total of 240 or so trial participants underwent TCR sequencing, of whom roughly 210 had received two doses of AZD1222 and some 25 had received two doses of the MenACWY control vaccine. Trial participants were enrolled into age subgroups of 18-55, 56-69 and 70-plus years, which contained around 150, 29 and 61 TCR-sequenced participants, respectively.

The investigation overall reported the following: Nearly half of unique spike-specific TCRs reportedly recognized epitopes outside regions mutated in the B.1.351 and B.1.1.7 variants. The 56-69-year group was small, and its depth increase did not reach significance, likely because of low power. After two AZD1222 doses, both the breadth and the depth of spike-specific TCRs were significantly higher than at day 0 and than in MenACWY recipients. Conclusions about previously exposed vaccinees were limited because only a handful of AZD1222 recipients were SARS-CoV-2 seropositive at baseline. Participants were mostly white British and included more females than males, and it was suggested by the authors that clonal diversity may have been underestimated. Vaccine-associated CD4 TCRs spanned the whole spike protein, with dominant responses in regions 160-218 and 743-854. Because no day 14 peak-response samples were available, repertoires were characterized only after the peak T cell response.

The meaning of the sample's time point label: about 28 days (+/-7) after the second vaccine dose. AZD1222 recipients given second doses at about 4 weeks or at about 12 weeks were pooled, since spike-specific TCR depth and breadth were not found to differ between the two schedules. Vaccinee samples came from UK trials COV001 and COV002, including a single-blind randomized controlled phase 2/3 trial of AZD1222 (ChAdOx1 nCoV-19) in healthy adults. For TCRbeta chain sequencing, PBMC samples from trial participants were taken at day 0 and at day 28 after the second dose. The CDR3 regions of human TCRbeta chains were subjected to immunosequencing. For the original study's pipeline: TCRs in the repertoires were compared against a reference library of SARS-CoV-2-specific TCRs that had been generated with the MIRA antigen-specificity platform. Breadth was defined as the fraction of unique TCRs that were SARS-CoV-2-associated. Depth was defined as the fraction of total T cells that were SARS-CoV-2-associated. Using the MIRA data, every spike-specific TCR was mapped to the spike region that the TCR reacted to and assigned to either a CD4 or a CD8 class. Log10-transformed breadth and depth values were compared by one-way ANOVA with Sidak's multiple comparisons tests. In TCRdb, the immuneACCESS table is reduced to in-frame sequences with V and J assigned. These tables do not hold every clone; where another copy was compared, an unresolved V gene accounts for under half, and the others remain unexplained. V, J and clone size reflect that table, while D and trimming were determined from the DNA. In this sample the table shows roughly 130,000 clones, 80% to 95% of which occur a single time. The ten most abundant clones make up approximately 4.3% of the sample.

This specimen consisted of peripheral blood, obtained 28 days after the second AZD1222 dose. This TCR was recovered from an adult who received the AZD1222 COVID-19 vaccine.

The DNA is as follows: TGTGCCACCAGCAGAGACAGGGGGCCGAATCAGCCCCAGCATTTT. It specifies CATSRDRGPNQPQHF. The rearranged chain carries TRBV15 and TRBJ1-5; TRBD1 matches 8 bases in the middle. Counted from cysteine to phenylalanine, this CDR3 has 15 amino acids. Only the CDR3 DNA is retained, 45 bases long and in frame from the first base. From the germline V gene (reference sequence), CDR1 is LNHNV and CDR2 is YYDKDF. V is trimmed back by 0 bases and J by 4 bases, and the junction contains 2 bases that no gene match accounts for.